This T cell receptor beta chain derives from a study of response to subunit inactivated influenza vaccine. The germline CDR1 and CDR2 sequences are DFQATT and SNEGSKA (reference sequence). Trimming cost V 6 bases and J 6 bases, with 11 bases left between them. The CDR3 spans 11 residues. TCRdb recomputed calls from the RT-PCR reads with MiXCR, one row per CDR3 protein. The sample records about 570,000 distinct CDR3 sequences, about 11% being singletons. Separately, the same data were catalogued under a study of T cells expressing NK-cell markers. That source notes: 5'RACE template switching built TCR beta cDNA with unique molecular identifiers. Researchers got TCR beta repertoires out of sorted CD3+CD56+NKG2C+, CD3+CD56+NKG2C- and CD3+CD56-NKG2C+ T cells. Within the sequenced cohort of eight donors, seven exhibited HCMV seropositivity and one was seronegative.

The sequence was collected from a man in his fifties who received an inactivated influenza vaccine. Sequenced material: PBMCs from blood, taken on the day of vaccination. The chain recombines TRBV20-1 with TRBJ1-2, with a possible D match to TRBD1 (5 bases). Here the CDR3 DNA reads TGCAGTGCCGTCGGAGGGGATGGCTACACCTTC. The encoded protein is CSAVGGDGYTF.